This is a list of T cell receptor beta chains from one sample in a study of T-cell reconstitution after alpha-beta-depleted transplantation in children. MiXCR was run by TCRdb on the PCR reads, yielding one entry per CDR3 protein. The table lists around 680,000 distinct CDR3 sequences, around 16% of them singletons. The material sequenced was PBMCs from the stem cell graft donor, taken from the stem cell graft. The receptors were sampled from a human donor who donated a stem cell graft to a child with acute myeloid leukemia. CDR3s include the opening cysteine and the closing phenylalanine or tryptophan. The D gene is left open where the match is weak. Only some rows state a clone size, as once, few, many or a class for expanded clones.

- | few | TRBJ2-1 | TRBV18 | TGTGCCAGCTCACCTAACCCGACAGGCGGCGACTACAATGAGCAGTTCTTC | CASSPNPTGGDYNEQFF
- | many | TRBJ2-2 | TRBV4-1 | TGCGCCAGCAGCCAAGGCGAGAACACCGGGGAGCTGTTTTTT | CASSQGENTGELFF
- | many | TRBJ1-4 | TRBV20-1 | TGCAGTGCCAGCGATGGGGAAAAACTGTTTTTT | CSASDGEKLFF
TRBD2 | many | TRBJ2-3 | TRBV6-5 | TGTGCCAGCAGTTACGTGGCGGGGGGTCCAGATACGCAGTATTTT | CASSYVAGGPDTQYF
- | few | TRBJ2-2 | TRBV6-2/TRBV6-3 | TGTGCCAGCACCCTCGACCCAAGCCGGCACTCTTCACCCGGGGAGCTGTTTTTT | CASTLDPSRHSSPGELFF
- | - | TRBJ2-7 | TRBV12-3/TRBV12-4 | TGTGCCAGCAACGACCGGGACGGGCCCTACGAGCAGTACTTC | CASNDRDGPYEQYF
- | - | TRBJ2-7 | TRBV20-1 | TGCAGTGCTCTCTTCGGCCTAGGGAGCTCCTACGAGCAGTACTTC | CSALFGLGSSYEQYF
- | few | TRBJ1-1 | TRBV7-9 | TGTGCCAGCAGCGATATTTTGGGGGGCAAAGCTTTCTTT | CASSDILGGKAFF
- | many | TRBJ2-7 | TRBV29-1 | TGCAGCGTTACAGGCCCCAACGAGCAGTACTTC | CSVTGPNEQYF
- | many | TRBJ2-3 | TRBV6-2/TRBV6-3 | TGTGCCAGCAGTTACCACCCTGGCACAGATACGCAGTATTTT | CASSYHPGTDTQYF
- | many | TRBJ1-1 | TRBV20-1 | TGCAGTGCTAGCCTCGGGTTGGGCACTGAAGCTTTCTTT | CSASLGLGTEAFF
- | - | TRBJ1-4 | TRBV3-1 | TGTGCCAGCAGCCTTCGACCGCGTGAAAAACTGTTTTTT | CASSLRPREKLFF
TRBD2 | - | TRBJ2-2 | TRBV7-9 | TGTGCCAGCCGTCCCGGGACTACGAACACCGGGGAGCTGTTTTTT | CASRPGTTNTGELFF
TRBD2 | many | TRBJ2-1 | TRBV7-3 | TGTGCCAGCAGCGCAGGGCGGGAGGGGCGTTTAGGGCAGTTCTTC | CASSAGREGRLGQFF
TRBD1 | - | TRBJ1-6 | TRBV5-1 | TGCGCCAGCAGGGGTCGGACAGGGGGCAATTCACCCCTCCACTTT | CASRGRTGGNSPLHF
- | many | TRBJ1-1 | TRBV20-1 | TGCAGTGCTAGAGGACGGATTAACACTGAAGCTTTCTTT | CSARGRINTEAFF
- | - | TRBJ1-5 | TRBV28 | TGTGCCAGCAGTTTAAGGCAATCCCTTCAGCCCCAGCATTTT | CASSLRQSLQPQHF
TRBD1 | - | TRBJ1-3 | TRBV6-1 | TGTGCCAGCAGTGATCCGGGACAGCCTATCTTCTCTGGAAACACCATATATTTT | CASSDPGQPIFSGNTIYF
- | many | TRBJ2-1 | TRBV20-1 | TGCAGTGCTGCCGGCGGGACAGTTGAGTCATACAATGAGCAGTTCTTC | CSAAGGTVESYNEQFF
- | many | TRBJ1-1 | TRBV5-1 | TGCGCCAGCAGCTTGACCCCTAATGAAGCTTTCTTT | CASSLTPNEAFF
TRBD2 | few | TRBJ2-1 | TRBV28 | TGTGCCAGCAGTCCCAGCGGGGGGGCGGGTTTAGGCAATGAGCAGTTCTTC | CASSPSGGAGLGNEQFF
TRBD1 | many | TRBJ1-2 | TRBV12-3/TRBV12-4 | TGTGCCAGCAGCACCAGGACAGGGGGCTACACCTTC | CASSTRTGGYTF
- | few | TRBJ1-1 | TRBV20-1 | TGCAGTGCTAGCCCCCCACCGGGACAAAACACTGAAGCTTTCTTT | CSASPPPGQNTEAFF
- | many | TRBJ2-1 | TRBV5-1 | TGCGCCAGCAGCTTCCGACTGACGAATGAGCAGTTCTTC | CASSFRLTNEQFF
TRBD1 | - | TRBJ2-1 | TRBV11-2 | TGTGCCAGCAGCTTGAGGGATGTTCGTCCGGGACAGAGAGTCAATGAGCAGTTCTTC | CASSLRDVRPGQRVNEQFF
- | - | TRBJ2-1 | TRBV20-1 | TGCAGTGCTAGAAAAACCCTTAGCGGACGCTCCTACAATGAGCAGTTCTTC | CSARKTLSGRSYNEQFF
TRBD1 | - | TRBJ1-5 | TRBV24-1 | TGTGCCACCAGTGATAATACAGGGGCGGAGCCCCAGCATTTT | CATSDNTGAEPQHF
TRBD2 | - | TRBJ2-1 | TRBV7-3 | TGTGCCAGCAGCTTGGCGGGGGGAGAATATGAGCAGTTCTTC | CASSLAGGEYEQFF
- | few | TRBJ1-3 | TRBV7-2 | TGTGCCAGCAGCCCACAGGACTTCTCTGGAAACACCATATATTTT | CASSPQDFSGNTIYF
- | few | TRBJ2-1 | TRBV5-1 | TGCGCCAGCAGCGCCCAAGGTTTAAGCTCCTACAATGAGCAGTTCTTC | CASSAQGLSSYNEQFF
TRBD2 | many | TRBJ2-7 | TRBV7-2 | TGTGCCAGCAGCCCCCTGGGGGGGTACGAGCAGTACTTC | CASSPLGGYEQYF
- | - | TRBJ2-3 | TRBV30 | TGTGCCTGGAGTCGAAGCCTTTCCACAGATACGCAGTATTTT | CAWSRSLSTDTQYF